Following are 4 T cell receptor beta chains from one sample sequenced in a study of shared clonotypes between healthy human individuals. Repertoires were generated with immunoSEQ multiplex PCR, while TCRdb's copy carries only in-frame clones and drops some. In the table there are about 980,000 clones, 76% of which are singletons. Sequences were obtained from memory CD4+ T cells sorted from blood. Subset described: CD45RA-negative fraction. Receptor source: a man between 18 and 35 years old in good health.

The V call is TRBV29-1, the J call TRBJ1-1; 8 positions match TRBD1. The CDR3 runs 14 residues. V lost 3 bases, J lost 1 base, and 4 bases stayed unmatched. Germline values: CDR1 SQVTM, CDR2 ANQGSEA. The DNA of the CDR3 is TGCAGCGTTGAGGAGGGACAGGCGAACACTGAAGCTTTCTTT. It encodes CSVEEGQANTEAFF. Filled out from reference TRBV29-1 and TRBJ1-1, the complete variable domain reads SAVISQKPSRDICQRGTSLTIQCQVDSQVTMMFWYRQQPGQSLTLIATANQGSEATYESGFVIDKFPISRPNLTFSTLTVSNMSPEDSSIYLCSVEEGQANTEAFFGQGTRLTVV.

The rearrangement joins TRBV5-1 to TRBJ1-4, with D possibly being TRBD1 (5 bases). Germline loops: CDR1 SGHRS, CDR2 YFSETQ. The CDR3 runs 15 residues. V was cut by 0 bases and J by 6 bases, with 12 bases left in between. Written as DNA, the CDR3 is TGCGCCAGCAGCTTGGGAGGGGCGTCAGATGAAAAACTGTTTTTT. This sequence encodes CASSLGGASDEKLFF.

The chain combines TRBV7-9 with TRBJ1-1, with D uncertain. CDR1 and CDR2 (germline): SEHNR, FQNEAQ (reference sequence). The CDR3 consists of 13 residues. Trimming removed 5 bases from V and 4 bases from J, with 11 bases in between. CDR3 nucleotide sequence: TGTGCCAGCAGCGACCGTCGGGGCACTGAAGCTTTCTTT. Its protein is CASSDRRGTEAFF.

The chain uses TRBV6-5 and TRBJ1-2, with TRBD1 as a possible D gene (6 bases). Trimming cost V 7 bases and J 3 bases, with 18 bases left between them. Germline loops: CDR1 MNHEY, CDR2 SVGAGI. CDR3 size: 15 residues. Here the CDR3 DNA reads TGTGCCAGCACCACAATGGGGGCGTCTGACTATGGCTACACCTTC. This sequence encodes CASTTMGASDYGYTF.